This is a list of T cell receptor beta chains from one sample in a study of T cell responses to AZD1222 COVID-19 vaccine. Libraries were prepared by immunoSEQ multiplex PCR; TCRdb keeps only in-frame clonotypes and omits some of them. The sample lists 120,000 or so clones; 92% were seen once. The sample in question was peripheral blood, obtained 28 days after the second AZD1222 dose. These receptor sequences come from an adult who received the AZD1222 COVID-19 vaccine. Each CDR3 is given with its conserved first and last residue.

>TRBJ1-3|TRBV9
CASRAGDQPIYSGNTIYF
>TRBJ1-1|TRBV7-9
CASSLSRTLEAFF
>TRBJ1-1|TRBV15
CATEGTAYEAFF
>TRBJ1-1|TRBV7-9
CASSSGRDEAFF
>TRBJ1-5|TRBV29-1
CSVIQGSNQPQHF
>TRBJ1-1|TRBV11-3
CASSFGTTTEAFF
>TRBJ1-6|TRBV5-4
CASSPGEGSPLHF
>TRBJ1-6|TRBV24-1
CATPRLLGEGSPLHF
>TRBJ2-7|TRBV11-2
CASSSRAPGQGVYEQYF
>TRBJ1-1|TRBV27
CASSLGRQQNTEAFF
>TRBJ1-1|TRBV3-1/TRBV3-2
CASSLEAGGARTFF
>TRBJ2-7|TRBV6-5
CASEGLRFSSYEQYF
>TRBJ1-6|TRBV3-1/TRBV3-2
CASSQRRLGDSPLHF
>TRBJ2-1|TRBV2
CASSDPGQGVASGRLNEQFF
>TRBJ2-7|TRBV3-1/TRBV3-2
CASSHGDRTYEQYF
>TRBJ2-6|TRBV2
CASSDRSSGANVLTF
>TRBJ1-4|TRBV18
CASSLRPTGDEKLFF
>TRBJ1-2|TRBV18
CASSPMQSTFYGYTF
>TRBJ2-7|TRBV10-2
CASSDYSYEQYF